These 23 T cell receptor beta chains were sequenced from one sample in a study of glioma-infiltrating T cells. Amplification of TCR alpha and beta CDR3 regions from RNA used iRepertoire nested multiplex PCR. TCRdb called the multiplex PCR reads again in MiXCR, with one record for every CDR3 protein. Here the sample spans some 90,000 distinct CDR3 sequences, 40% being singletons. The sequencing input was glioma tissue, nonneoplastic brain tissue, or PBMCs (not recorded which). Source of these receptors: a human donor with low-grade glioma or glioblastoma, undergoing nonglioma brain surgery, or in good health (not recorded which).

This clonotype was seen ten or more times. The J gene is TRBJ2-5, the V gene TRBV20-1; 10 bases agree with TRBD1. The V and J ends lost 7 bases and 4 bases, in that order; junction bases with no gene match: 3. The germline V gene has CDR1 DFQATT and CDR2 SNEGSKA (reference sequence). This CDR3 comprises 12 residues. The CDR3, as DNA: TGCAGTGGGACAGGGGGACGAGAGACCCAGTACTTC. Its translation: CSGTGGRETQYF.

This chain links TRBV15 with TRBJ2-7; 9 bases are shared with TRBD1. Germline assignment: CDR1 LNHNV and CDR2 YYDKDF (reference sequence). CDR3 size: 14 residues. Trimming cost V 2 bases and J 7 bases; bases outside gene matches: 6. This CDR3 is CATSRNFGQGEQYF. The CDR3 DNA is TGTGCCACCAGCAGAAACTTCGGACAGGGGGAGCAGTACTTC.

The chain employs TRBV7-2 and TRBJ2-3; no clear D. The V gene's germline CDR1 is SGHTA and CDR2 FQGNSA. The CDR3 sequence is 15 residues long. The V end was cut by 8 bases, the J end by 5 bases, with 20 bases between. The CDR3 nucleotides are TGTGCCAGCGGTCCTCCAGATCTCTTAAGAGATACGCAGTATTTT. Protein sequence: CASGPPDLLRDTQYF.

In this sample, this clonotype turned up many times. CDR3 amino acids: CASQDRGRNTIYF. The CDR3 DNA is TGTGCCAGCCAAGACAGGGGTCGAAACACCATATATTTT. This chain uses TRBV28 with TRBJ1-3, with TRBD1 matching 8 bases. The CDR3 loop spans 13 amino acids. J gave up 5 bases and V 8 bases, and 5 bases lay outside the gene matches. Per the germline V gene, CDR1 is MDHEN and CDR2 is SYDVKM.

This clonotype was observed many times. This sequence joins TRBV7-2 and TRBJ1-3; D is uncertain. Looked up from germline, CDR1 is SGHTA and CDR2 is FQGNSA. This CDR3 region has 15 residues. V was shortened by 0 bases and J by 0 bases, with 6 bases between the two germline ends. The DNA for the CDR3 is TGTGCCAGCAGCTTAGCGGGCTACTCTGGAAACACCATATATTTT. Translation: CASSLAGYSGNTIYF.

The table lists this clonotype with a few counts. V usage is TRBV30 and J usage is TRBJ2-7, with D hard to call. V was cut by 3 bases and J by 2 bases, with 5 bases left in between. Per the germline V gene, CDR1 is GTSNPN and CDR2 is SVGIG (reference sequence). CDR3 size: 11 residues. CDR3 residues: CAWRGTYEQYF. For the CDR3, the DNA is TGTGCCTGGAGGGGGACCTACGAGCAGTACTTC.

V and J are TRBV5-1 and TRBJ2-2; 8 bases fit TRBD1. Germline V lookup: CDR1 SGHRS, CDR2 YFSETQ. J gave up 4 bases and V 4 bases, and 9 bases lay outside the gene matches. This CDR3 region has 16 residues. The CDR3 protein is CASSPIQGAGTGELFF. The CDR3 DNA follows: TGCGCCAGCAGCCCTATCCAGGGGGCGGGCACCGGGGAGCTGTTTTTT.

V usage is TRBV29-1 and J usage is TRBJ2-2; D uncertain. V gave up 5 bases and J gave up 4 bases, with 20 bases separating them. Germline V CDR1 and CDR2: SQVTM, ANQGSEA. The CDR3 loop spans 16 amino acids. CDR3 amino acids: CSVRLGSATATGELFF. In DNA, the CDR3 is TGCAGCGTTCGTCTGGGGTCGGCTACCGCCACCGGGGAGCTGTTTTTT.

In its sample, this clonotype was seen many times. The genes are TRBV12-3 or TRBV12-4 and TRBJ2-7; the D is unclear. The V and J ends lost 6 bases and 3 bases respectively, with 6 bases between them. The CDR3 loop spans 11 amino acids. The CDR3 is CASSFGYEQYF. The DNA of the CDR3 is TGTGCCAGCAGCTTCGGCTACGAGCAGTACTTC.

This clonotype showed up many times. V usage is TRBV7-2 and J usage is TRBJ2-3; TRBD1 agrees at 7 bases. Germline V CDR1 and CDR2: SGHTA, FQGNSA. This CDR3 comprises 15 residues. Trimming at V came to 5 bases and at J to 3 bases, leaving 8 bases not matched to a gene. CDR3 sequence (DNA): TGTGCCAGCAGCCCCCGACAGGGCGCAACAGATACGCAGTATTTT. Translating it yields CASSPRQGATDTQYF.

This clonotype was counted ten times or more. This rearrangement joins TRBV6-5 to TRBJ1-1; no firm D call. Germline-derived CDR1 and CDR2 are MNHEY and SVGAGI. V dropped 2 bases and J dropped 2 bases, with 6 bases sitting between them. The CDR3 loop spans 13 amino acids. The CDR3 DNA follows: TGTGCCAGCAGTTACAGGTCAAACACTGAAGCTTTCTTT. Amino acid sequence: CASSYRSNTEAFF.

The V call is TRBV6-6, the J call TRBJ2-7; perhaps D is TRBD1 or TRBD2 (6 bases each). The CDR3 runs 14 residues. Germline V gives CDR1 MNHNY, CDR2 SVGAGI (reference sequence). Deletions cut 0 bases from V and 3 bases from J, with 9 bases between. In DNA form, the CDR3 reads TGTGCCAGCAGTTACTCAGGAGGGGGCTACGAGCAGTACTTC. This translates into CASSYSGGGYEQYF.

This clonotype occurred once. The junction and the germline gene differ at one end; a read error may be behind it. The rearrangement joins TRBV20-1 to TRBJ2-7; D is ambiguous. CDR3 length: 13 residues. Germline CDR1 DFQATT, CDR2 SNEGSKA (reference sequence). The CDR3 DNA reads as TGCAGTGCCAGATCCTTACATTTTGTCGAGCAGTCCTTC. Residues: CSARSLHFVEQSF.

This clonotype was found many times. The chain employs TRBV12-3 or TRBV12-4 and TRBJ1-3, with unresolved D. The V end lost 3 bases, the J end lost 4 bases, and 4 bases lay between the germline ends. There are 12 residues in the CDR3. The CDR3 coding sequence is TGTGCCAGCAGTTTTTCAGGAAACACCATATATTTT. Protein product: CASSFSGNTIYF.

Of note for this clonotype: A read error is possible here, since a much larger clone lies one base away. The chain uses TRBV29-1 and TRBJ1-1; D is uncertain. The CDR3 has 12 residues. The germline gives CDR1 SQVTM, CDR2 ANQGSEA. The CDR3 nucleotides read TGCAGCGTTGTCCGGATGAACACTGAAGCTTTATTT. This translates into CSVVRMNTEALF.

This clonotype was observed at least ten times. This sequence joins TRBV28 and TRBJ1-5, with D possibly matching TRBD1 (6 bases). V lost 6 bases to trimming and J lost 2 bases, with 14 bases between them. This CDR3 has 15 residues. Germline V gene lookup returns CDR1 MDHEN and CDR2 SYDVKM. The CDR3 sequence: CASRQTGTGNQPQHF. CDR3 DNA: TGTGCCAGCAGACAAACAGGGACCGGCAATCAGCCCCAGCATTTT.

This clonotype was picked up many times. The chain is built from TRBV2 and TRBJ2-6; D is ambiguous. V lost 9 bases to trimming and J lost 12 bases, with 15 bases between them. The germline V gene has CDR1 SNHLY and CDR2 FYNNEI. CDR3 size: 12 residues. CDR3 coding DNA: TGTGCCAGTACCCCCGACGAAGGCGTCCTGACTTTC. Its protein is CASTPDEGVLTF.

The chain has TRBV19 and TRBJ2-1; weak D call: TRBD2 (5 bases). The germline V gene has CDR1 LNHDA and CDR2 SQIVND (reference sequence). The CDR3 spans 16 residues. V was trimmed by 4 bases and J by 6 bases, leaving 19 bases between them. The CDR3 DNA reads TGTGCCAGTAGTAGTGACCGGAGGCGGACGGGCAATGAGCAGTTCTTC. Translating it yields CASSSDRRRTGNEQFF.

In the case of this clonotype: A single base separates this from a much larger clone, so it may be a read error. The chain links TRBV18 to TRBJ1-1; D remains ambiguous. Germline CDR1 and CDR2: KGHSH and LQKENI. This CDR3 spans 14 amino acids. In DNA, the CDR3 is TGTGCCAGCCCACCATTTGGCAGCAACACTGAAGCTTTCTTT. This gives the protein CASPPFGSNTEAFF.

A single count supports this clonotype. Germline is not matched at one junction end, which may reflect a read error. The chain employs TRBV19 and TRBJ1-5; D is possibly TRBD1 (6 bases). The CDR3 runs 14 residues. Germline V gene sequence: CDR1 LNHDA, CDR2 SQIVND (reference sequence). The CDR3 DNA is TGTGCCAGTAGTACAGGGACAAGCAATCAGTCCCATCATTTT. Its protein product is CASSTGTSNQSHHF.

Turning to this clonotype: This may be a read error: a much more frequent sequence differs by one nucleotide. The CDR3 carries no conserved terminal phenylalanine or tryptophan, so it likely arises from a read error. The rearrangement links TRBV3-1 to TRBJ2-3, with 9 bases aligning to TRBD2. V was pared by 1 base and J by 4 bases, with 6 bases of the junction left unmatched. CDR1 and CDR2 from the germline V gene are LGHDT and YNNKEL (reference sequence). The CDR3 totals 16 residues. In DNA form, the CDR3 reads TGTGCCAGCAGCCAAGTTCGCGGGGGGGCCGCAGATACGCAGTATATT. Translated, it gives CASSQVRGGAADTQYI.

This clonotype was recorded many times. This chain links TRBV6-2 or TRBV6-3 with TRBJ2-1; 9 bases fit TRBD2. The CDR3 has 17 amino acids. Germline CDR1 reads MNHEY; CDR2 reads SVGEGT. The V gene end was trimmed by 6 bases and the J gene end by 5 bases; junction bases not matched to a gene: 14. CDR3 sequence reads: CASRAHLAGAGNNEQFF. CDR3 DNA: TGTGCCAGCAGGGCGCATTTAGCGGGAGCTGGAAACAATGAGCAGTTCTTC.

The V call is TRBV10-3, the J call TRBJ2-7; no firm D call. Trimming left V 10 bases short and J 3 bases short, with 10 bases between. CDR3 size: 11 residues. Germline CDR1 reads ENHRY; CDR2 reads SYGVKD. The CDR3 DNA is TGTGCCACCCGCGACAACTACGAGCAGTACTTC. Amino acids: CATRDNYEQYF.